The 4 T cell receptor beta chains reported below all come from one sample, sequenced in a study of T cells in Graves' hyperthyroidism and ophthalmopathy. RNA transcripts provided the source from which TCR beta CDR3 regions were amplified. With the HTBI primer set, the TCR CDR3 went through a first round of RT-PCR. TCRdb reprocessed the multiplex PCR reads with MiXCR, giving one entry per CDR3 protein. There are about 640,000 distinct CDR3 sequences in the sample; less than 25% occur only once, and around a third lies in the top ten. Input material: blood. The source of these receptors is a man aged 30 to 39 with Graves' ophthalmopathy.

The chain recombines TRBV5-5 with TRBJ2-5, with 8 bases identical to TRBD2. CDR3 length: 14 residues. J gave up 3 bases and V 4 bases, and 5 bases lay outside the gene matches. Per the germline V gene, CDR1 is SGHKS and CDR2 is YYEKEE (reference sequence). In DNA form, the CDR3 reads TGTGCCAGCAGCGAGCGAGCGGGAGAAGAGACCCAGTACTTC. Encoded protein: CASSERAGEETQYF.

This clonotype has ten or more counts. CDR3 DNA: TGTGCCAGCAGATGTAATGTCCTAGCCGATCAATGCAATGAGCAGTTCTTC. Protein product: CASRCNVLADQCNEQFF. V is TRBV28 and J is TRBJ2-1; a possible D gene is TRBD2 (5 bases). In germline, CDR1 is MDHEN, CDR2 SYDVKM. The CDR3 spans 17 residues. The V and J ends lost 6 bases and 6 bases respectively, with 24 bases between them.

The gene calls are TRBV19 and TRBJ1-4; tentatively, D is TRBD1 (5 bases). V lost 7 bases and J 7 bases, leaving 13 bases between the germline ends. The V gene's germline CDR1 is LNHDA and CDR2 SQIVND (reference sequence). This CDR3 contains 13 residues. The CDR3 here is CASKPGRGEKLFF. The CDR3 nucleotides read TGTGCCAGTAAGCCAGGGCGAGGTGAAAAACTGTTTTTT.

The CDR3 DNA reads TGTGCCAGCAGCTTGACCCAGGGGGCGAATGGAAACACCATATATTTT. Translated: CASSLTQGANGNTIYF. The V call is TRBV13, the J call TRBJ1-3; 8 bases match TRBD1. Losses at the gene ends were 3 bases for V and 3 bases for J; bases not matched to a gene: 7. Germline V gives CDR1 PRHDT, CDR2 FYEKMQ (reference sequence). The CDR3 spans 16 residues.